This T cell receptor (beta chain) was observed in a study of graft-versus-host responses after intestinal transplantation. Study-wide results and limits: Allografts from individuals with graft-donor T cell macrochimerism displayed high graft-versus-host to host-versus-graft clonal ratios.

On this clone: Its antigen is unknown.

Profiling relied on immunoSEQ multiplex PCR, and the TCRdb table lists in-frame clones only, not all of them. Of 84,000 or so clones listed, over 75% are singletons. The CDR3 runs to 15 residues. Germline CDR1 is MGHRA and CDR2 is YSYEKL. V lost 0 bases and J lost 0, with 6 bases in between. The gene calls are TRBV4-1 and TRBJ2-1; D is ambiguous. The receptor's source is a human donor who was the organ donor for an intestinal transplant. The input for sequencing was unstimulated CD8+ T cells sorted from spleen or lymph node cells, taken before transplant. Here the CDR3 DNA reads TGCGCCAGCAGCCAAGATTGGACCTCCTACAATGAGCAGTTCTTC. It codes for CASSQDWTSYNEQFF.